The 23 T cell receptor beta chains below all came from one sample that was sequenced in a study of shared clonotypes between healthy human individuals. Profiling relied on immunoSEQ multiplex PCR, and the TCRdb table lists in-frame clones only, not all of them. In the table there are 600,000 to 750,000 clones, less than 95% of which are singletons. Material: memory CD8+ T cells from PBMCs. The subset here: CD45RO+ cells pooled with CCR7-negative TemRA cells. The receptors shown here come from a man younger than 35 in good health. Some clones in this sample may be carry-over from other donors' samples.

A single count supports this clone. The rearrangement joins TRBV9 to TRBJ2-7; a possible D gene is TRBD2 (6 bases). The CDR3 is 13 residues long. Germline lookup yields CDR1 SGDLS and CDR2 YYNGEE. V was shortened by 4 bases and J by 2 bases, with 10 bases between the two germline ends. The CDR3 here is CASSPGLTYEQYF. DNA for the CDR3: TGTGCCAGCAGCCCGGGACTGACCTACGAGCAGTACTTC.

This clone was seen once. The CDR3 sequence is CASTSGGLYYNEQFF. In DNA form, the CDR3 reads TGTGCCAGCACCTCGGGGGGGTTATATTACAATGAGCAGTTCTTC. V usage is TRBV6-5 and J usage is TRBJ2-1, with 8 bases that match TRBD2. The germline V gene has CDR1 MNHEY and CDR2 SVGAGI. The junction had 9 bases not matched to a gene; V was cut back by 7 bases and J by 4 bases. The CDR3 runs 15 residues.

This chain links TRBV19 with TRBJ1-2; D is possibly TRBD1 (5 bases). Trimming pared 10 bases from V and 6 bases from J, leaving 15 bases between. The V gene's germline CDR1 is LNHDA and CDR2 SQIVND (reference sequence). The CDR3 spans 12 residues. The CDR3 here is CATSTRGDGYTF. The CDR3 DNA follows: TGTGCCACTAGCACGAGAGGGGATGGCTACACCTTC.

The V call is TRBV5-1, the J call TRBJ1-4, with no clear D. The V gene lost 0 bases and the J gene lost 4 bases, with 10 bases spanning the gap. Germline V CDR1 and CDR2: SGHRS, YFSETQ. CDR3 length: 15 residues. CDR3 protein: CASSLEGRLNEKLFF. The CDR3, as DNA: TGCGCCAGCAGCTTGGAAGGGAGACTTAATGAAAAACTGTTTTTT.

The chain uses TRBV7-2 and TRBJ2-1; TRBD1 agrees at 12 bases. The germline CDR1 and CDR2 sequences are SGHTA and FQGNSA. After removal of 1 base from V and 8 bases from J, the junction contained 9 bases not matched to a gene. The CDR3 is 17 residues long. This CDR3 reads CASSLGPGQGAKDEQFF. The CDR3 bases are TGTGCCAGCAGCTTAGGGCCGGGACAGGGGGCGAAGGATGAGCAGTTCTTC.

V is TRBV27 and J is TRBJ2-7; D gene unclear. V was trimmed by 3 bases and J by 3 bases, leaving 12 bases between them. Germline V gives CDR1 MNHEY, CDR2 SMNVEV (reference sequence). This CDR3 comprises 14 residues. CDR3 in amino acids: CASSFGNGFYEQYF. The CDR3 DNA is TGTGCCAGCAGTTTCGGAAATGGTTTCTACGAGCAGTACTTC.

This clone has a handful of counts. The CDR3 is CASRRQGSNQPQHF. CDR3 sequence (DNA): TGTGCCAGCAGGAGACAGGGGAGCAATCAGCCCCAGCATTTT. The rearrangement links TRBV2 to TRBJ1-5; TRBD1 agrees at 8 bases. With 6 bases clipped from V and 1 base from J, the junction kept 2 bases outside the gene matches. Per the germline V gene, CDR1 is SNHLY and CDR2 is FYNNEI. The CDR3 is 14 residues long.

The gene calls are TRBV7-8 and TRBJ2-5; D is unclear. The CDR3 loop spans 11 amino acids. With 3 bases removed from V and 3 bases from J, the gap between germline ends came to 2 bases. Germline V gives CDR1 SGHVS, CDR2 FQNEAQ. DNA for the CDR3: TGTGCCAGCAGCTTCAAAGAGACCCAGTACTTC. As protein: CASSFKETQYF.

The rearrangement links TRBV4-2 to TRBJ1-5; 7 positions match TRBD1. CDR3 length: 16 amino acids. Per germline, CDR1 LGHNA and CDR2 YNFKEQ. Germline trimming cut 0 bases from V and 9 bases from J; bases unmatched to any gene: 11. For the CDR3, the DNA is TGTGCCAGCAGCCAAGAAACAGGGGCCATTTTAGGGCCCCAGCATTTT. Its translation is CASSQETGAILGPQHF.

The V gene is TRBV10-3, the J gene TRBJ2-7; 7 bases are a match to TRBD1. V dropped 0 bases and J dropped 1; count of bases not matched to a gene: 3. CDR1 and CDR2 (germline): ENHRY, SYGVKD. The CDR3 spans 15 residues. The DNA for the CDR3 is TGTGCCATCAGTGAGTCGCAGGGGGTGTCCTACGAGCAGTACTTC. It codes for CAISESQGVSYEQYF.

The chain couples TRBV28 to TRBJ2-2, with 7 bases fitting TRBD1. The CDR3 loop spans 19 amino acids. Germline loops: CDR1 MDHEN, CDR2 SYDVKM. V lost 1 base, J lost 1 base, and 12 bases stayed unmatched. The CDR3 sequence is CASSLSPFPRDRNTGELFF. The CDR3 nucleotides read TGTGCCAGCAGTTTATCTCCCTTTCCTCGGGACAGGAACACCGGGGAGCTGTTTTTT.

The chain joins TRBV28 to TRBJ2-2; the match to TRBD2 covers 7 bases. The CDR3 covers 18 residues. The V gene's germline CDR1 is MDHEN and CDR2 SYDVKM. The junction had 15 bases not matched to a gene; V was cut back by 1 base and J by 7 bases. The CDR3 sequence: CASSLSGAGGSWGGELFF. The DNA of the CDR3 is TGTGCCAGCAGTTTATCGGGCGCCGGCGGGAGTTGGGGCGGGGAGCTGTTTTTT.

The genes are TRBV30 and TRBJ2-7; D is uncertain. Germline V lookup: CDR1 GTSNPN, CDR2 SVGIG (reference sequence). Trimming took off 7 bases at V and 5 bases at J, with 15 bases between the two ends. The CDR3 sequence is 12 residues long. The chain's CDR3 is CASLYSDDEQYF. In DNA form, the CDR3 reads TGTGCCTCACTCTACTCAGACGACGAGCAGTACTTC. The variable domain in full, completed from reference TRBV30 and TRBJ2-7, reads SQTIHQWPATLVQPVGSPLSLECTVEGTSNPNLYWYRQAAGRGLQLLFYSVGIGQISSEVPQNLSASRPQDRQFILSSKKLLLSDSGFYLCASLYSDDEQYFGPGTRLTVT.

The chain carries TRBV7-6 and TRBJ2-1, with 7 bases aligning to TRBD2. This CDR3 comprises 16 residues. CDR1 and CDR2 (germline): SGHVS, FNYEAQ. The J segment lost 0 bases and the V segment lost 5 bases, leaving 7 bases of the junction unmatched. The CDR3: CASSARTSGSYNEQFF. The CDR3, as DNA: TGTGCCAGCAGCGCCCGGACTAGTGGCTCCTACAATGAGCAGTTCTTC.

The chain couples TRBV7-2 to TRBJ2-7; 10 bases map to TRBD2. This CDR3 is built from 18 residues. Germline V CDR1 and CDR2: SGHTA, FQGNSA. With V trimmed by 3 bases and J by 2 bases, 13 bases remained unmatched. CDR3 sequence: CASSFYRDLAGAAYEQYF. The CDR3 region has the DNA TGTGCCAGCAGCTTTTATAGGGACCTAGCGGGAGCAGCCTACGAGCAGTACTTC.

This chain's CDR3 is CSPGGGDSRITDTQYF. The CDR3, as DNA: TGCAGCCCCGGTGGGGGTGACTCACGAATTACAGATACGCAGTATTTT. V is TRBV29-1 and J is TRBJ2-3, with D perhaps matching TRBD1 or TRBD2 (5 bases each). The CDR3 spans 16 residues. Germline lookup yields CDR1 SQVTM and CDR2 ANQGSEA. V lost 8 bases and J lost 3, with 24 bases in between.

For this clone: The sample has other DNA sequences that encode this CDR3 too. The chain joins TRBV2 to TRBJ2-7, with 10 bases identical to TRBD2. CDR1 is SNHLY, CDR2 FYNNEI, per germline. The CDR3 is 14 amino acids. Trimming at V came to 2 bases and at J to 4 bases, leaving 2 bases not matched to a gene. The DNA for the CDR3 is TGTGCCAGCAGTGAATTAGCGGGAGGATACGAGCAGTACTTC. This sequence encodes CASSELAGGYEQYF.

The chain couples TRBV7-9 to TRBJ2-7; TRBD2 is a possible D gene (6 bases). The CDR3 is 14 amino acids. The germline CDR1 and CDR2 sequences are SEHNR and FQNEAQ (reference sequence). V was clipped by 7 bases and J by 2 bases, with 15 bases between them. For the CDR3, the DNA is TGTGCCAGCACCTTCGGGGACTCTACCTACGAGCAGTACTTC. As protein: CASTFGDSTYEQYF.

The V call is TRBV2, the J call TRBJ2-1; 8 bases match TRBD2. J was trimmed by 13 bases and V by 3 bases; bases with no gene match: 5. The CDR3 spans 12 residues. Germline lookup yields CDR1 SNHLY and CDR2 FYNNEI. Here the CDR3 DNA reads TGTGCCAGCAGTGACTCAAGCGGGAGCCAGTTCTTC. Encoded protein: CASSDSSGSQFF.

This chain joins TRBV27 and TRBJ1-2; 7 positions agree with TRBD1. The CDR3 runs 15 residues. Germline-derived CDR1 and CDR2 are MNHEY and SMNVEV (reference sequence). Trimming removed 5 bases from V and 5 bases from J; junction bases left unmatched: 11. CDR3 residues: CASSPTRGSLYGYTF. DNA for the CDR3: TGTGCCAGCAGTCCCACCAGGGGGAGTCTGTATGGCTACACCTTC.

This rearrangement joins TRBV27 to TRBJ2-1; D may be TRBD2 (5 bases). Trimming cost V 2 bases and J 5 bases, with 10 bases left between them. CDR1 and CDR2 (germline): MNHEY, SMNVEV (reference sequence). The CDR3 sequence is 14 residues long. The CDR3: CASSLRGRDNEQFF. CDR3 coding DNA: TGTGCCAGCAGTTTACGAGGGAGAGACAATGAGCAGTTCTTC.

As to this clone: Other DNA sequences from this sample encode an identical CDR3 as well. The chain has TRBV27 and TRBJ2-1, with TRBD1 matching over 7 bases. Germline CDR1 is MNHEY and CDR2 is SMNVEV (reference sequence). The CDR3 loop spans 12 amino acids. J was trimmed by 7 bases and V by 5 bases; bases with no gene match: 2. CDR3 protein: CASSIQGNEQFF. The CDR3 DNA sequence: TGTGCCAGCAGTATACAGGGGAATGAGCAGTTCTTC.

The chain links TRBV21-1 to TRBJ2-6; TRBD1 was called by the table and not checked on the DNA. TRBV21-1 is deemed a pseudogene. This CDR3 has 15 amino acids. CDR3 sequence: CASSKQGPGANVLTF. Here the CDR3 DNA reads TGTGCCAGCAGCAAACAGGGTCCTGGGGCCAACGTCCTGACTTTC.